This T cell receptor (beta chain) was found in a study of blood T cell repertoires in COVID-19. CDR3 length: 14 amino acids. CDR1 and CDR2 from the germline V gene are SGHTA and FQGNSA. After removal of 11 bases from V and 0 bases from J, the junction contained 7 bases not matched to a gene. This table comes from immunoSEQ multiplex PCR, and its TCRdb copy is limited to in-frame clones, with some not included. The sample comprises 65,000 to 75,000 clones, around 70% of which are singletons, and 20% to 25% rests with the top ten. The sequence was obtained from a man aged 65 to 79 with acute or convalescent COVID-19. The chain employs TRBV7-2 and TRBJ2-3; 8 nucleotides match TRBD1. Material for sequencing was peripheral blood. The CDR3 DNA follows: TGTGCCTCCGACAGGGACAGGAGCACAGATACGCAGTATTTT. Amino acids: CASDRDRSTDTQYF.